This TCR beta chain emerged from a study of shared clonotypes between healthy human individuals. This clone appeared once. Antigen specificity is unknown. Terminally differentiated effector memory CD45RA+ cells were excluded by CCR7 positive selection of CD45RO-negative cells. Study findings and constraints: Rarefaction curves obtained for sorted subsets showed sequencing incomplete despite large depth.

V dropped 1 base and J dropped 0 bases, with 19 bases sitting between them. Germline assignment: CDR1 LNHDA and CDR2 SQIVND (reference sequence). The CDR3 covers 18 residues. Assay: immunoSEQ multiplex PCR; the TCRdb copy retains only in-frame clones and omits some. The table has around 2,000,000 clones, approximately 94% seen once. The origin of this receptor is a man aged 18 to 35 in good health. Sequencing used naive CD8+ T cells sorted from blood. This chain uses TRBV19 with TRBJ2-7; D may be TRBD1 (5 bases). The CDR3 is CASSIATIGDSHSYEQYF. The CDR3 nucleotides read TGTGCCAGTAGTATAGCCACGATTGGTGACAGCCACTCCTACGAGCAGTACTTC.